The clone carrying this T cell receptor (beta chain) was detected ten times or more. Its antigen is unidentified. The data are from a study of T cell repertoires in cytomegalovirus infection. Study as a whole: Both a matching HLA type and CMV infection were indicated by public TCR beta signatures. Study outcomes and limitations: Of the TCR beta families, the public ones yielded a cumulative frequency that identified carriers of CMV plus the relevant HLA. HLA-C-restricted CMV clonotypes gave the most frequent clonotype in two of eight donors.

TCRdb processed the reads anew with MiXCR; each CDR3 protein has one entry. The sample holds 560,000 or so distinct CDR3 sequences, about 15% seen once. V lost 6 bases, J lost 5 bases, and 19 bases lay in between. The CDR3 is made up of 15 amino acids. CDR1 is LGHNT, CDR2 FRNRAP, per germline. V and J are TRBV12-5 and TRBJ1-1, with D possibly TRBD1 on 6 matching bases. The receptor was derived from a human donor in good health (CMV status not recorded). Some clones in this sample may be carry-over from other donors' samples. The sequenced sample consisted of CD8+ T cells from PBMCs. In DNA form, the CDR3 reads TGTGCTAGTGGCGCAAATCCGGGACAAACGACTGAAGCTTTCTTT. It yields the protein CASGANPGQTTEAFF.